This T cell receptor beta chain originates from a study of blood T cell repertoires in COVID-19 (dated by TCRdb to 2018 to 2021). Study-level background: Collaborator samples came from the United States, Italy and Spain and covered acute and convalescent phases of COVID-19. The material from the prospective study consisted of cDNA or gDNA derived from T cells, B-cell-depleted T cells, or PBMCs. The dataset comprised deeply sampled blood TCRbeta repertoires from subjects exposed to, actively infected with, or recovered from COVID-19. The repertoires were released in a freely available public database intended as a resource for research on the immune response to SARS-CoV-2. Samples came from the ongoing ImmuneRACE study (first 160 participants) plus 1,254 subjects from 6 global collaborators. The sample metadata nearly always contained a de-identified subject ID, COVID-19 status, age in years and sex. Where available, HLA class I and class II types were obtained from metadata supplied by the sample provider rather than from assay-based typing.

Concerning this clone itself: It lacks a known antigen. No much larger clonotype is one base removed from it; base qualities were not supplied.

TCRbeta CDR3 regions were amplified from genomic DNA using the immunoSEQ Assay, a bias-controlled multiplex PCR. Regarding the original processing steps: The number of nucleated cells in each sample was estimated from the amplification of reference gene primers within the assay. Sequence reads were collapsed and filtered to measure the absolute abundance of every unique TCRbeta CDR3 rearrangement. For each sample, productive Simpson clonality was calculated as the square root of Simpson's diversity index across productive rearrangements. In its TCRdb copy, this immuneACCESS table keeps in-frame sequences only and misses some clones. Where compared with another copy, unresolved V genes explain less than half of these, and the others have no known cause. V, J and clone size derive from that table, while D and trimming were established from the DNA sequence. This sample has approximately 130,000 clones in its table, and approximately 86% of those were observed once. Approximately 2.3% of the sample comes from the top ten.

Participants in the prospective study were enrolled through a virtual design, were aged roughly 18 to 100 years, and lived in roughly 24 United States geographic areas. Cohort assignment in the prospective study relied on participant-reported clinical history from a screening survey and a study questionnaire. ImmuneRACE Cohort 3 recovered participants were defined by two consecutive negative NP/OP PCR tests, healthcare professional clearance, or symptom resolution. In the prospective study, whole blood, serum and a nasopharyngeal or oropharyngeal swab were collected from each participant by mobile phlebotomists. Over a roughly 2-month period, participants in the prospective study had the option of providing additional blood draws and questionnaires. Before DNA extraction, blood samples from the prospective study were shipped at room temperature or frozen. The investigation overall reported the following: Clinical and demographic metadata were provided uncurated, with the amount varying by source and participant.

As encoded in the germline V gene, CDR1 is SGHRS while CDR2 is YFSETQ. The CDR3 has 15 amino acids, counting the end cysteine and phenylalanine. Kept here is only the CDR3 DNA, which spans 45 bases and is read in frame from base 1. The V end gives up 4 bases and the J end 6 bases, leaving 9 bases in the junction not matched to a gene. The source is a woman between 50 and 59 years old who had recovered from COVID-19. Sequencing was performed on PBMCs or T cells enriched from blood (not recorded which). In this chain, TRBV5-1 is recombined with TRBJ2-1, with TRBD2 matching 8 junction bases. CDR3 reads: CASSNAGGRSNEQFF. The sequence in DNA is TGCGCCAGCAGCAACGCGGGGGGACGGAGCAATGAGCAGTTCTTC.